This T cell receptor beta chain was captured in a study of OX40 agonist ivuxolimab in advanced cancers. Study-wide results and caveats: Antigen specificity of clonally expanded peripheral T cells was not established.

Clones were read by immunoSEQ multiplex PCR, and TCRdb kept only the in-frame ones, dropping some. The table has about 62,000 clones, more than 65% seen once. The CDR3 is 13 amino acids. V was cut by 1 base and J by 4 bases, with 8 bases left in between. Germline V CDR1 and CDR2: SGHDT, YYEEEE. In regard to this clone: What it binds is not known.

V and J are TRBV5-6 and TRBJ1-1; D gene unclear. The starting material was CD4+ or CD8+ T cells sorted from blood, obtained in a trial of the OX40 agonist ivuxolimab. The TCR was taken from an adult with an advanced solid tumor such as melanoma, head and neck, liver or kidney cancer. The chain's CDR3 is CASSLWGGTEAFF. The CDR3, as DNA: TGTGCCAGCAGCTTGTGGGGAGGCACTGAAGCTTTCTTT.